This record covers a single T cell receptor (beta chain). The sample originates from a study of blood T cell repertoires in COVID-19. About the research overall: The analysed material was cDNA or gDNA that came from T cells, B-cell-depleted T cells, or PBMCs.

Per the study methods: Amplified reference gene primers provided the basis for estimating nucleated cell counts. Libraries were prepared by immunoSEQ multiplex PCR; TCRdb keeps only in-frame clonotypes and omits some of them. For V, J and clone size, that table is used; D and trimming come from the DNA. The sample consists of 300,000 or so clones, around four fifths of them appearing once. The CDR3 covers 14 residues. CDR1 MNHNY and CDR2 SVGAGI come from the germline V gene (reference sequence). V was pared by 2 bases and J by 6 bases, with 3 bases of the junction left unmatched. The rearrangement links TRBV6-6 to TRBJ2-7; 11 bases are a match to TRBD2. Material for sequencing was peripheral blood. The receptor was derived from a woman in her fifties or sixties with active or convalescent COVID-19. CDR3 amino acids: CASSYTSGSTEQYF. The CDR3 coding sequence is TGTGCCAGCAGTTACACTAGCGGGAGCACCGAGCAGTACTTC.